The following is a T cell receptor beta chain sequence with its context. The antigen it recognizes is unknown. One base away there is no much larger clone; base qualities are not given. V and J lose 2 bases and 4 bases, and a span of 11 bases separates them. The germline V gene gives CDR1 as KGHSH and CDR2 as LQKENI. There are 15 amino acids in the CDR3, from cysteine to phenylalanine inclusive. Here the CDR3 DNA is all that survives: 45 bases in frame from base 1. TCRbeta CDR3 regions were amplified from genomic DNA by means of the immunoSEQ Assay, a bias-controlled multiplex PCR. As for the authors' bioinformatics: The number of nucleated cells in each sample was estimated by amplification of reference gene primers within the assay. Sequence reads were collapsed and filtered to measure the absolute abundance of every unique TCRbeta CDR3 rearrangement. Productive Simpson clonality was computed per sample as the square root of Simpson's diversity index over productive rearrangements. What TCRdb holds here is the immuneACCESS table cut down to in-frame rearrangements. Part of the clones is not present; checked against another copy, under half of the missing clones reflect an unresolved V gene, and the others are unexplained. From that table come the V and J calls and clone size; the DNA was used to work out D and trimming. The sample has roughly 180,000 clones on record, 87% of them singletons. In total, the top ten clones hold 2% to 2.5% of the sample.

This sample is drawn from a study of blood T cell repertoires in COVID-19 (dated by TCRdb to 2020 to 2021). With regard to the full study: Samples covering the acute and convalescent phases of COVID-19 were provided by collaborators in the United States, Italy and Spain. Where HLA class I and class II types were available, the types were taken from metadata supplied by the sample provider, not from assay-based typing. Deeply sampled blood TCRbeta repertoires from subjects exposed to, actively infected with, or recovered from COVID-19 were included in the dataset. The material from the prospective study consisted of cDNA or gDNA derived from T cells, B-cell-depleted T cells, or PBMCs. The samples were drawn from two sources: the first 160 participants of the ongoing ImmuneRACE study, and 950 to 1,500 subjects contributed by 6 global collaborators. Nearly every sample came with metadata listing a de-identified subject ID, COVID-19 status, age in years and sex. The repertoires were released in a freely available public database intended as a resource for research on the immune response to SARS-CoV-2. Paper-wide results and their limitations: The amount of clinical and demographic metadata varied by source and participant and was provided uncurated.

Participants in the prospective study were enrolled through a virtual design, were aged roughly 18 to 100 years, and lived in some 24 United States geographic areas. Cohort assignment in the prospective study relied on participant-reported clinical history from a screening survey and a study questionnaire. Recovered participants in ImmuneRACE Cohort 3 were defined by two consecutive negative NP/OP PCR tests, clearance by a healthcare professional, or resolution of symptoms. Mobile phlebotomists in the prospective study collected whole blood, serum and a nasopharyngeal or oropharyngeal swab from every participant. Over an approximately 2-month period, participants in the prospective study had the option of providing additional blood draws and questionnaires. Before DNA extraction, prospective study blood samples were shipped either frozen or at room temperature.

The material sequenced was PBMCs or T cells enriched from blood (not recorded which). Recombination linked TRBV18 to TRBJ1-4; TRBD1 is perhaps the D gene, given 5 matching bases. The source is a woman under 40 who had recovered from COVID-19. The CDR3 in this case is CASSPSVGGNEKLFF. The DNA is TGTGCCAGCTCACCAAGTGTGGGGGGTAATGAAAAACTGTTTTTT.